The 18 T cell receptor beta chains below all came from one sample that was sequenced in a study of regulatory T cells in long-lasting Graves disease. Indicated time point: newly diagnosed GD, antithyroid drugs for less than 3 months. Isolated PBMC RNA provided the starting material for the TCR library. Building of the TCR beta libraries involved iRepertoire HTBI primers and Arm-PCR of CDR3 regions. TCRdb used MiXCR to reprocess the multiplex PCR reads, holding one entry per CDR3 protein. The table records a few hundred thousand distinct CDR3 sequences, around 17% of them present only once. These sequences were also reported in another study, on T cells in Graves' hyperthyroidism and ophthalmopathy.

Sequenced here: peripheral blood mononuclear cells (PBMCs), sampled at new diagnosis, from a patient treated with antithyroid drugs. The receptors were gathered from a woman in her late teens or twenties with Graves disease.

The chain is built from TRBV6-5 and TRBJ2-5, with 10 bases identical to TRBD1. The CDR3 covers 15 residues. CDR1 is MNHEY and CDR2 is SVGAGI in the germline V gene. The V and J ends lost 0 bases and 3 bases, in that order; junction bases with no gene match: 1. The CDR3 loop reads CASSYSTGGEETQYF. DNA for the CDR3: TGTGCCAGCAGTTACTCGACAGGGGGCGAAGAGACCCAGTACTTC.

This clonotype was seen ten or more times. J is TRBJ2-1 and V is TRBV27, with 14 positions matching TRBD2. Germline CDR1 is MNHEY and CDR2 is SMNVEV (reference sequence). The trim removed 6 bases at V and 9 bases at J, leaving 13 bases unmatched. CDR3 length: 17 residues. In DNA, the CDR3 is TGTGCCAGCAGGGGGGGGACTAGCGGGAGCATTTCACTTGAGCAGTTCTTC. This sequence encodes CASRGGTSGSISLEQFF.

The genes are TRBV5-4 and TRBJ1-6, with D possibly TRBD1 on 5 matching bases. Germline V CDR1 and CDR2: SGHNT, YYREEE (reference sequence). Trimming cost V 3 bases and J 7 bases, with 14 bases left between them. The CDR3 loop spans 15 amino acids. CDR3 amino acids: CASSSTGTVNSPLHF. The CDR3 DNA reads TGTGCCAGCAGCTCTACCGGGACGGTAAATTCACCCCTCCACTTT.

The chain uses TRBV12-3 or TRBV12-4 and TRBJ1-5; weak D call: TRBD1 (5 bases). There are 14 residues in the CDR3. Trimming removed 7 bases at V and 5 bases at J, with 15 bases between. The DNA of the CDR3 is TGTGCCAGCACCTTAACAGGAGGGGATCAGCCCCAGCATTTT. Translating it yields CASTLTGGDQPQHF.

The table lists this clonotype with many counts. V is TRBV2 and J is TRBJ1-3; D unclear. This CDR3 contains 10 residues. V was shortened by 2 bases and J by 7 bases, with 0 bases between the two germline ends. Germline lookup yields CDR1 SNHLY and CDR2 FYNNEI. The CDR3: CASSENTIYF. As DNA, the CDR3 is TGTGCCAGCAGTGAAAACACCATATATTTT.

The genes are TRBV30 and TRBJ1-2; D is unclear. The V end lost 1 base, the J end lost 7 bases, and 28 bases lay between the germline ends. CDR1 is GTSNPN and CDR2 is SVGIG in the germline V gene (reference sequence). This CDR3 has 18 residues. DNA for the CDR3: TGTGCCTGGAGTGGTTATCGGCAGAGAGAGAGTAAGAGCGGTGGCTACACCTTC. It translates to CAWSGYRQRESKSGGYTF.

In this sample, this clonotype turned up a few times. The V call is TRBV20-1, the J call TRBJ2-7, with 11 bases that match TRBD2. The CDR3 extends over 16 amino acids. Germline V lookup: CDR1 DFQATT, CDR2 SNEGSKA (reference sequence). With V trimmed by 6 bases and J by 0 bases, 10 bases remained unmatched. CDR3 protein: CSANSGRDSFSYEQYF. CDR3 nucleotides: TGCAGTGCAAATAGCGGGAGGGACTCTTTCTCCTACGAGCAGTACTTC.

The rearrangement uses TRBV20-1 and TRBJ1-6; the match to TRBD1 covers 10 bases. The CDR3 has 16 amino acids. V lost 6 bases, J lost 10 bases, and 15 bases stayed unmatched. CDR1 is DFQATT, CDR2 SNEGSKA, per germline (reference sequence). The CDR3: CSAKPGQGNYKSPLHF. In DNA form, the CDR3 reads TGCAGTGCCAAACCGGGACAGGGGAACTACAAATCACCCCTCCACTTT.

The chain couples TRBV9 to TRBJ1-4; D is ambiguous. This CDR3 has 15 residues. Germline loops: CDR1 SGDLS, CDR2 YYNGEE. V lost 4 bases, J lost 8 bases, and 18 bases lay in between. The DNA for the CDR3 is TGTGCCAGCAGCCTCGCAGAGGATTTCCCCGAAAAACTGTTTTTT. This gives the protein CASSLAEDFPEKLFF.

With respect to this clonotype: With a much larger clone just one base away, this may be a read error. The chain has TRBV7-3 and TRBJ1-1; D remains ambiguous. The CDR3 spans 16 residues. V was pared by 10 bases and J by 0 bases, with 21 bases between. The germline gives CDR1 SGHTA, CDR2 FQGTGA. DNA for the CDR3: TGTGCCAACACGAGTCCCCGCCCCCTGATGAACACTGAAGCTTTCTTT. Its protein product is CANTSPRPLMNTEAFF.

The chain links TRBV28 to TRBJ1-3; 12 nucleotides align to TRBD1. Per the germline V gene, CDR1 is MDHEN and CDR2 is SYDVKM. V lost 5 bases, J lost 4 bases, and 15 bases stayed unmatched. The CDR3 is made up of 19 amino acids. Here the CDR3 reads CASSNFPRDRGPMGNTIYF. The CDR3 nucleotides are TGTGCCAGCAGTAATTTCCCCCGGGACAGGGGGCCGATGGGAAACACCATATATTTT.

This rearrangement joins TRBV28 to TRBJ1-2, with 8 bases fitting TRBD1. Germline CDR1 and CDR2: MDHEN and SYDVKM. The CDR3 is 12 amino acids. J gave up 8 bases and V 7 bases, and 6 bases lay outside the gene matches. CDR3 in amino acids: CASTGGVSGYTF. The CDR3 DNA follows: TGTGCCAGCACAGGGGGCGTTAGCGGCTACACCTTC.

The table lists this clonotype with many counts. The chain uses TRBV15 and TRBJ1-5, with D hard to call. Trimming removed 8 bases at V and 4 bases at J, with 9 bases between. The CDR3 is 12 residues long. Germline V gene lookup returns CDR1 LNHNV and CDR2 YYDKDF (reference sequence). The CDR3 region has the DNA TGTGCCACCTCGGGTCGTAATCAGCCCCAGCATTTT. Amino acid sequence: CATSGRNQPQHF.

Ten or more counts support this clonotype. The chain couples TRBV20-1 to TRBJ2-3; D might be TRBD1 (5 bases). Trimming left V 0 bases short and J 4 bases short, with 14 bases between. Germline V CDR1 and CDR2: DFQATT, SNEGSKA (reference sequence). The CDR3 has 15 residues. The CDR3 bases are TGCAGTGCTAGAGATAGTTCCAGGGTATCAGATACGCAGTATTTT. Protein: CSARDSSRVSDTQYF.

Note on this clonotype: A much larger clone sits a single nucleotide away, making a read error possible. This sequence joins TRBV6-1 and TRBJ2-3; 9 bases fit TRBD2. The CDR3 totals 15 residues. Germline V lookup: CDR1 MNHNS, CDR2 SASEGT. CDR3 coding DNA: TGTGCCAGCAGAATTAGCGGGAGTCGCACAAATACGCAGTATTTT. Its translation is CASRISGSRTNTQYF.

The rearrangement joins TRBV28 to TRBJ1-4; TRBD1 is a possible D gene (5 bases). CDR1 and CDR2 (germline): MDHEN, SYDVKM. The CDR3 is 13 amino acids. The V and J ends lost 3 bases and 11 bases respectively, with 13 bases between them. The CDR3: CASSFPTVTKLFF. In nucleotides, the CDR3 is TGTGCCAGCAGTTTCCCGACAGTCACGAAACTGTTTTTT.

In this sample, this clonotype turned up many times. The CDR3 DNA is TGTGCCAGCGGTTTGAGTGGTGTCGCCCGGGGTACGCAGTATTTT. Encoded protein: CASGLSGVARGTQYF. The chain joins TRBV3-1 to TRBJ2-3, with D possibly matching TRBD2 (5 bases). The germline V and J ends were trimmed by 8 bases and 8 bases, with 23 bases remaining between them. Germline V CDR1 and CDR2: LGHDT, YNNKEL (reference sequence). The CDR3 extends over 15 amino acids.

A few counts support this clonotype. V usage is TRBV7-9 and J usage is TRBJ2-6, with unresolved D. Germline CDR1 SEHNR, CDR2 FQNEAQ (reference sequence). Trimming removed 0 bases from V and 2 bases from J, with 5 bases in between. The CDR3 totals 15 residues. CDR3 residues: CASSLAGPGANVLTF. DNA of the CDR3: TGTGCCAGCAGCTTAGCAGGGCCTGGGGCCAACGTCCTGACTTTC.